This T cell receptor beta chain was identified in a study of memory CD4+ T cells and cytomegalovirus serostatus. General study points: Suggested: most of the CMV-linked TCR signature lies in CD4+ memory cells.

Worth noting for this clone: Its antigen is not known.

The sort gate was single viable CD3+CD4+CD8-CD45RO+ cells for memory CD4+ T cells. CMV serostatus came from serum IgG against pp150, pp28, p38, p52. Per the germline V gene, CDR1 is SGHTA and CDR2 is FQGNSA. With 3 bases clipped from V and 7 bases from J, the junction kept 4 bases outside the gene matches. CDR3 length: 13 residues. The table came from immunoSEQ multiplex PCR; TCRdb's copy has only in-frame clones and leaves some out. The data contain tens of thousands of clones, about 74% of them singletons. The TCR was taken from an adult in good health and CMV-seronegative. This rearrangement joins TRBV7-2 to TRBJ1-2; 8 positions agree with TRBD1. What was sequenced was memory CD4+ T cells from blood. In DNA, the CDR3 is TGTGCCAGCAGCTTTTCCAGGGGGCTTGGCTACACCTTC. Residues: CASSFSRGLGYTF. Supplemented by reference TRBV7-2 and TRBJ1-2, the full variable domain reads GAGVSQSPSNKVTEKGKDVELRCDPISGHTALYWYRQSLGQGLEFLIYFQGNSAPDKSGLPSDRFSAERTGGSVSTLTIQRTQQEDSAVYLCASSFSRGLGYTFGSGTRLTVV.